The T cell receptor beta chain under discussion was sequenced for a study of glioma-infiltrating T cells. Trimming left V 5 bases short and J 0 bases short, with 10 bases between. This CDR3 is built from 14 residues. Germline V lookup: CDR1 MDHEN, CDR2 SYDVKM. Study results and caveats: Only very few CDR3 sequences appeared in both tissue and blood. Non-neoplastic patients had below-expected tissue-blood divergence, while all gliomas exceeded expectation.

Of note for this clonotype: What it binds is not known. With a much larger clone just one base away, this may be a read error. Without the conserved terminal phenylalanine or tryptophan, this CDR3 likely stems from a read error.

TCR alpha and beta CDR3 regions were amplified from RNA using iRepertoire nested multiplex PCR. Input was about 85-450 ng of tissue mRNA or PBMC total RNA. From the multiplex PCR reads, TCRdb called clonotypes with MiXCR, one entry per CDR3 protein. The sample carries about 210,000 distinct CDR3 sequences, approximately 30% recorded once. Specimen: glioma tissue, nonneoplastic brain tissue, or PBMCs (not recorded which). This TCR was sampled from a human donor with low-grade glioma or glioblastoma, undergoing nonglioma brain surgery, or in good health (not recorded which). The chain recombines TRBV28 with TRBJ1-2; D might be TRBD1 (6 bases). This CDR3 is CASSPHRANYGYTL. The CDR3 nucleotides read TGTGCCAGCAGTCCTCACAGGGCTAACTATGGCTACACCCTC.